A single sample gave rise to the 19 T cell receptor beta chains below, sequenced in a study of OX40 agonist ivuxolimab in advanced cancers. Clones were read by immunoSEQ multiplex PCR, and TCRdb kept only the in-frame ones, dropping some. The top ten hold under 3% of the sample, which has 65,000 to 90,000 clones, around nine tenths seen once. This sample comprised CD4+ or CD8+ T cells sorted from blood, obtained in a trial of the OX40 agonist ivuxolimab. The receptors were gathered from an adult with an advanced solid tumor such as melanoma, head and neck, liver or kidney cancer.

This sequence joins TRBV7-2 and TRBJ1-3; D not resolved. The CDR3 loop spans 14 amino acids. Deletions cut 5 bases from V and 0 bases from J, with 8 bases between. Germline lookup yields CDR1 SGHTA and CDR2 FQGNSA. The CDR3 nucleotides read TGTGCCAGCAGCCCCTACATCTCTGGAAACACCATATATTTT. It encodes CASSPYISGNTIYF.

This rearrangement joins TRBV14 to TRBJ2-2; TRBD1 aligns across 8 bases. The CDR3 is 14 residues long. Germline loops: CDR1 SGHDN, CDR2 FVKESK. With 4 bases clipped from V and 3 bases from J, the junction kept 1 base outside the gene matches. CDR3 region: CASSRQGHTGELFF. CDR3 bases: TGTGCCAGCAGCCGACAGGGGCACACCGGGGAGCTGTTTTTT.

V is TRBV18 and J is TRBJ2-7, with a weak D call TRBD2 (6 bases). Trimming pared 1 base from V and 7 bases from J, leaving 11 bases between. This CDR3 has 13 residues. Germline CDR1 is KGHSH and CDR2 is LQKENI. The CDR3 region is CASSPLSGEEQYF. The CDR3 coding sequence is TGTGCCAGCTCACCACTTTCGGGGGAAGAGCAGTACTTC.

V usage is TRBV14 and J usage is TRBJ2-3; 7 bases agree with TRBD1. Losses at the gene ends were 2 bases for V and 4 bases for J; bases not matched to a gene: 3. This CDR3 contains 14 residues. From germline, CDR1 is SGHDN and CDR2 FVKESK. In DNA form, the CDR3 reads TGTGCCAGCAGCCAAAACAGGGGCCCAGATACGCAGTATTTT. Translating it yields CASSQNRGPDTQYF.

This clone has a single count. The chain has TRBV4-1 and TRBJ2-2, with 8 bases fitting TRBD2. V lost 1 base and J lost 0; bases outside the gene matches: 7. Looked up from germline, CDR1 is MGHRA and CDR2 is YSYEKL. The CDR3 spans 18 residues. Here the CDR3 reads CASSQGTSGKANTGELFF. The DNA of the CDR3 is TGCGCCAGCAGCCAAGGTACTAGCGGTAAAGCGAACACCGGGGAGCTGTTTTTT.

This clone showed up just a few times. The V call is TRBV30, the J call TRBJ1-5; D possibly corresponds to TRBD1 (5 bases). Germline CDR1 reads GTSNPN; CDR2 reads SVGIG (reference sequence). The V end was cut by 4 bases, the J end by 4 bases, with 8 bases between. The CDR3 loop spans 12 amino acids. The CDR3 sequence is CAWNKGNQPQHF. The CDR3 nucleotides are TGTGCCTGGAACAAGGGGAATCAGCCCCAGCATTTT. Drawing the rest from reference TRBV30 and TRBJ1-5, the complete variable domain is SQTIHQWPATLVQPVGSPLSLECTVEGTSNPNLYWYRQAAGRGLQLLFYSVGIGQISSEVPQNLSASRPQDRQFILSSKKLLLSDSGFYLCAWNKGNQPQHFGDGTRLSIL.

V gene TRBV9 combines with J gene TRBJ2-7; D is ambiguous. This CDR3 region has 14 residues. The germline V gene encodes CDR1 SGDLS and CDR2 YYNGEE. Trimming left V 4 bases short and J 2 bases short, with 13 bases between. CDR3: CASSTLPDPYEQYF. The CDR3 DNA reads TGTGCCAGCAGCACCCTTCCGGATCCCTACGAGCAGTACTTC.

This chain connects TRBV5-1 to TRBJ2-1; 9 bases are shared with TRBD2. The CDR3 is made up of 20 amino acids. Germline CDR1 reads SGHRS; CDR2 reads YFSETQ. Losses at the gene ends were 4 bases for V and 0 bases for J; bases not matched to a gene: 17. CDR3 sequence: CASSPAGGLAPPSSYNEQFF. CDR3 bases: TGCGCCAGCAGCCCCGCAGGGGGACTAGCTCCACCCAGCTCCTACAATGAGCAGTTCTTC.

The chain is built from TRBV11-1 and TRBJ2-5; D is perhaps TRBD1 or TRBD2 (5 bases each). The CDR3 runs 14 residues. V was clipped by 4 bases and J by 5 bases, with 14 bases between them. Germline loops: CDR1 SGHAT, CDR2 FQDESV (reference sequence). The DNA for the CDR3 is TGTGCCAGCAGCTCCTCAGGGACCTCGGAGACCCAGTACTTC. Protein product: CASSSSGTSETQYF.

The rearrangement joins TRBV28 to TRBJ1-1, with 7 bases identical to TRBD1. Germline CDR1 reads MDHEN; CDR2 reads SYDVKM. The CDR3 has 13 amino acids. V shed 7 bases, J shed 9 bases, and the junction held 11 bases outside the gene matches. CDR3 sequence reads: CASIPWDSNKAFF. CDR3 sequence (DNA): TGTGCCAGCATCCCCTGGGACAGCAATAAAGCTTTCTTT.

The chain recombines TRBV19 with TRBJ2-1, with 9 bases matching TRBD2. Germline CDR1 and CDR2: LNHDA and SQIVND (reference sequence). Trimming cost V 9 bases and J 6 bases; bases outside gene matches: 6. The CDR3 covers 13 residues. The CDR3 sequence: CASRLAAFNEQFF. CDR3 DNA: TGTGCCAGCCGACTAGCGGCCTTCAATGAGCAGTTCTTC.

This chain uses TRBV5-1 with TRBJ2-7, with TRBD1 matching over 7 bases. V was pared by 4 bases and J by 1 base, with 8 bases of the junction left unmatched. CDR1 SGHRS and CDR2 YFSETQ come from the germline V gene. The CDR3 has 15 amino acids. CDR3 in amino acids: CASSVGQAESYEQYF. The CDR3 coding sequence is TGCGCCAGCAGCGTCGGACAGGCCGAGTCCTACGAGCAGTACTTC. Looking up the rest from reference TRBV5-1 and TRBJ2-7 gives the full variable domain: KAGVTQTPRYLIKTRGQQVTLSCSPISGHRSVSWYQQTPGQGLQFLFEYFSETQRNKGNFPGRFSGRQFSNSRSEMNVSTLELGDSALYLCASSVGQAESYEQYFGPGTRLTVT.

This clone showed up just once. CDR3 sequence (DNA): TGCGCCAGCAGTGAGGCCGGACAGGGAGGCCACTCCGGTGGGGAAGCTTTCTTT. Translating gives CASSEAGQGGHSGGEAFF. The chain combines TRBV10-1 with TRBJ1-1, with 8 bases fitting TRBD1. This CDR3 is 18 amino acids long. The germline V gene encodes CDR1 WNHNN and CDR2 SYGVQD (reference sequence). After removal of 2 bases from V and 8 bases from J, the junction contained 19 bases not matched to a gene.

The rearrangement links TRBV30 to TRBJ2-3, with D tentatively TRBD2 (6 bases). The CDR3 contains 15 residues. CDR1 and CDR2 (germline): GTSNPN, SVGIG (reference sequence). V was clipped by 4 bases and J by 1 base, with 15 bases between them. The CDR3 is CAWTGMGGRTDTQYF. The DNA of the CDR3 is TGTGCCTGGACCGGGATGGGAGGCCGCACAGATACGCAGTATTTT.

The rearrangement uses TRBV4-1 and TRBJ1-5, with D tentatively TRBD1 (6 bases). This CDR3 has 13 amino acids. Germline CDR1 is MGHRA and CDR2 is YSYEKL. Trimming removed 4 bases from V and 8 bases from J, with 12 bases in between. The CDR3 nucleotides read TGCGCCAGCAGCCGACAGGTCGTGGAGCCCCAGCATTTT. It yields the protein CASSRQVVEPQHF.

V is TRBV5-1 and J is TRBJ2-3; 8 bases match TRBD2. Losses at the gene ends were 1 base for V and 0 bases for J; bases not matched to a gene: 1. CDR1 is SGHRS, CDR2 YFSETQ, per germline. CDR3 size: 15 residues. CDR3 DNA: TGCGCCAGCAGCTTGTCTAGCGGGAGCACAGATACGCAGTATTTT. Translated: CASSLSSGSTDTQYF.

This clone was counted once. The chain links TRBV5-1 to TRBJ1-4, with 8 positions matching TRBD1. Per germline, CDR1 SGHRS and CDR2 YFSETQ. The CDR3 has 15 amino acids. Trimming at V came to 0 bases and at J to 7 bases, leaving 5 bases not matched to a gene. CDR3 residues: CASSLAGGGFEKLFF. DNA of the CDR3: TGCGCCAGCAGCTTGGCAGGGGGCGGTTTTGAAAAACTGTTTTTT.

The J gene is TRBJ2-5, the V gene TRBV11-3; D may correspond to TRBD1 or TRBD2 (5 bases each). The germline CDR1 and CDR2 sequences are SGHNT and YENEEA. Trimming stripped 0 bases from V and 4 bases from J, with 12 bases between. This CDR3 is built from 15 residues. The CDR3 region has the DNA TGTGCCAGCAGCTTAGAAAGTGGGACGGGAGAGACCCAGTACTTC. Translated, it gives CASSLESGTGETQYF.

The rearrangement uses TRBV14 and TRBJ2-7, with 12 bases that match TRBD1. Germline V CDR1 and CDR2: SGHDN, FVKESK. CDR3 length: 19 residues. J gave up 4 bases and V 4 bases, and 17 bases lay outside the gene matches. For the CDR3, the DNA is TGTGCCAGCAGCCGCTCAAGAGAGGTCCGGGACAGGGGGCGGTACGAGCAGTACTTC. Translated: CASSRSREVRDRGRYEQYF.